This T cell receptor beta chain derives from a study of T and B cells in COVID-19 patients. Germline CDR1 is ENHRY and CDR2 is SYGVKD. V was trimmed by 6 bases and J by 3 bases, leaving 11 bases between them. The CDR3 totals 14 residues. This clonotype is categorized as medium-sized. The antigen is unknown. From blood, about 250-500 ng of genomic DNA served as TRB template. TRB rearrangements were amplified by multiplex PCR with BIOMED2 TRB-A/B primers. TCRdb analysed the multiplex PCR reads with MiXCR anew, one entry per CDR3 protein. In the table there are more than 7,500 distinct CDR3 sequences, over 25% of which are singletons. Notes on the study in general: Highly clonal in active COVID-19, TRB repertoires exceeded healthy-donor diversity and richness at recovery.

The receptor's source is a human donor who had recovered from COVID-19. The chain combines TRBV10-3 with TRBJ1-4, with no clear D. The source material was blood. The CDR3 nucleotides read TGTGCCATCAGGCGGGCGGGATCTAATGAAAAACTGTTTTTT. This sequence encodes CAIRRAGSNEKLFF.